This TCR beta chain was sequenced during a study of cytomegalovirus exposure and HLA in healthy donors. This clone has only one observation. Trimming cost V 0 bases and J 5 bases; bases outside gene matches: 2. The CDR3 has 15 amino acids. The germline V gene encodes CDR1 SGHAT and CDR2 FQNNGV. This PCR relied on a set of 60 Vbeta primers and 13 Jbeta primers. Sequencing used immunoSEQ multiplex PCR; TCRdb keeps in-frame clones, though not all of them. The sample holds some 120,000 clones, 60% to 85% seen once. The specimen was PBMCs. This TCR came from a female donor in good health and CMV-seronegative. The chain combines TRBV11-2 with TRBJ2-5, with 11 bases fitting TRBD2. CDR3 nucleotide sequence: TGTGCCAGCAGCTTAGATTGGACTAGCGGGGAGACCCAGTACTTC. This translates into CASSLDWTSGETQYF.